This T cell receptor beta chain is from a study of shared clonotypes between healthy human individuals (dated by TCRdb to the early 2020s). Study-level background: A couple of women and three men aged 18 to 49 years were included in the cohort. For each donor, three plates each were used for CD4 naive and CD4 memory, two plates were used for CD8 naive, and one plate was used for CD8 memory. To estimate repertoire size and how much clonotypes are shared between individuals, the study performed deep sequencing of blood TCR repertoires from roughly five healthy adults. Different laboratories and diverse techniques were used to prepare libraries and sequence TCR repertoires, to increase sequencing depth and limit assay-specific biases. Leukapheresis yielded between about 0.85 and 10 billion PBMCs per donor. What the study reported, not specific to this receptor: About 5% of naive CD4, roughly 3.6% of naive CD8, approximately 2% of memory CD4, and about 0.4% of memory CD8 clonotypes were shared across several donors. Naive subsets generally had larger estimated clonotype richness than memory subsets did. Clonotypes shared by all four sorted-subset donors showed higher generation probabilities than non-shared clonotypes. Because the study included a small number of donors, the genetic and exposure-history diversity represented was limited. Rarefaction of sorted-subset datasets indicated incomplete sequencing despite the large sequencing depth. Based on pairwise subsampling, the degree of clonotype sharing among donors was expected to be affected by sequencing depth. Sampling was limited to blood, and TCR repertoires in tissue likely differ from TCR repertoires in blood.

TCR CDR3 regions were amplified from genomic DNA by multiplex PCR using the deep immunoSEQ assay. Genomic DNA extracted from each cell subset was distributed evenly over all wells of several immunoSEQ 96-well plates, and each plate served as one replicate. For sorted subsets, about 220 ng of genomic DNA, equivalent to 25,000 to 35,000 T cell genomes, went into each replicate PCR. Purified libraries were measured with a Qubit 3.0 fluorometer, size-checked on a Bioanalyzer 2100, and measured again with the KAPA Library Quantification kit. Every immunoSEQ 96-well plate was sequenced on a separate single-read 150-cycle Illumina NextSeq 550 flow cell. The paper's processing steps were these. Because only junctional sequences without quality scores were contained in the immunoSEQ output, filtering matching that applied to full-length reads could not be performed. Sequences were annotated with PyIR, a Python wrapper for IgBLAST v1.9, using IMGT germline references to assign V/J genes and CDR3. Reads were removed for weak V/J assignments (E-value above 1e-6), missing CDR3, stop codons, out-of-frame junctions, or ambiguous translated residues. V3J clonotypes were defined as sequences sharing the same inferred V gene, J gene, and CDR3 amino acid sequence. To compute the percentage overlap between repertoires, the number of shared unique clonotypes was divided by the size of the smaller repertoire. Richness of each repertoire was evaluated using RTK rarefaction, the Chao1 estimator, and Recon v2.1 estimates of unobserved clonotypes. OLGA was used to compute generation probabilities for all TCRbeta clonotypes that the gDNA method yielded from a handful of donors. TCRdb provides this immuneACCESS table in a form limited to in-frame rearrangements. Some clones are lacking; in checked studies, under half of them reflect an unresolved V gene, and why the rest are absent is not known. From that table come the V and J calls and clone size; the DNA was used to work out D and trimming. Recorded for this sample are about 2.4 million clones; approximately 93% of them occurred a single time. About 0.38% of the sample comes from the top ten.

About this clone itself: There is no known antigen for this receptor. No base quality values were provided; no much bigger clone lies one nucleotide off.

The donors were healthy, HIV-negative adults who had no recently reported acute infections or vaccinations. Only Caucasian adults living in Nashville, Tennessee, USA were represented among the donors. CD4+ T cells were enriched through magnetic negative selection, after which naive cells were positively selected on CD45RA and the remaining negative fraction served as the memory subset. Blood was collected by leukapheresis, and PBMCs were isolated by Ficoll-Histopaque density gradient centrifugation and then cryopreserved in liquid nitrogen vapor phase. Analytical flow cytometry was used to check the purity and quantity of each magnetically sorted T cell population. Genomic DNA was isolated from every sorted fraction and measured by UV absorbance on a Nanodrop 2000c. Counted from cysteine to phenylalanine, this CDR3 has 17 amino acids. Only the CDR3 DNA stays, 51 bases, in frame from base 1.

This clonotype was sampled from a man between 18 and 29 years old in good health. Some clones in this sample may be carry-over from other donors' samples. Rearrangement joined TRBV21-1 to TRBJ1-5. TRBV21-1 is shown as a pseudogene. The sequencing input was naive CD4+ T cells from PBMCs. What the cell subset or site label conveys for this sample: CD45RA+ positively selected. The CDR3 loop reads CASSKEGGGEKDQPQHF. The base sequence is TGTGCCAGCAGCAAAGAAGGGGGAGGGGAGAAAGATCAGCCCCAGCATTTT.